This is a list of T cell receptor beta chains from one sample in a study of vaccination effects on CD4 cells after COVID-19. Which antigens these TCRs recognize remains unknown. Profiling relied on immunoSEQ multiplex PCR, and the TCRdb table lists in-frame clones only, not all of them. This sample has around 53,000 clones, with about 76% found just once. This sample comprised CD4+ T cells from PBMCs cultured without peptide, obtained after COVID-19 vaccination. All receptors derive from a human donor who had a prior SARS-CoV-2 infection. CDR3s include the opening cysteine and the closing phenylalanine or tryptophan.

cdr3_length | v_call | cdr3_aa
16 | TRBV11-1 | CASSRTSGRAAGELFF
13 | TRBV27 | CASSPQGDYGYTF
13 | TRBV6-4 | CASSDASRRGQYF
18 | TRBV7-2 | CASSLVGVSAPSGDEQFF
14 | TRBV5-5 | CASSLLGQYYEQYF
14 | TRBV5-1 | CASSLPGQLGEQYF
13 | TRBV7-2 | CASRQVDGSEQYF
12 | TRBV5-1 | CASSATLDTQYF
15 | TRBV28 | CASSFTSRIFYEQYF
15 | TRBV9 | CASSVTGSSYNEQFF